This T cell receptor beta chain is drawn from a study of siplizumab effects on memory and regulatory T cells. V gave up 6 bases and J gave up 5 bases, with 15 bases separating them. Germline CDR1 reads LNHDA; CDR2 reads SQIVND (reference sequence). This CDR3 is built from 14 residues. Here immunoSEQ multiplex PCR was the method, and the copy in TCRdb shows in-frame clones only, minus some. Seen here are some 100,000 clones, 92% observed once, and the top ten hold 0.75%. The V call is TRBV19, the J call TRBJ2-3, with D perhaps TRBD2 (5 bases). This TCR was recovered from a human donor in good health. The sample consisted of Tregs sorted from blood. CDR3 sequence (DNA): TGTGCCAGTAGGAGGGTGCGGAAGGGAGATACGCAGTATTTT. It codes for CASRRVRKGDTQYF.